This T cell receptor beta chain emerged from a study of blood T cells in healthy people across ages. The CDR3 is 15 residues long. V dropped 2 bases and J dropped 2; count of bases not matched to a gene: 6. In germline, CDR1 is SGHTA, CDR2 FQGNSA. This clonotype was seen only a few times. Then a second PCR, running roughly 7 to 11 cycles, was carried out with a sample-barcoded 5' primer and a J-beta primer mix. All cDNA molecules were each tagged by a template-switch adaptor with 12 random nucleotides. TCRdb called the 5' RACE reads again in MiXCR, with one record for every CDR3 protein. The data show 1.6 million or so distinct CDR3 sequences, roughly 32% seen once.

This TCR was sampled from a woman aged 30 to 39 in good health. Sequenced material: blood. The rearrangement uses TRBV7-2 and TRBJ2-7; 7 bases align to TRBD1. CDR3 loop: CASSLTGVSPYEQYF. The CDR3 region has the DNA TGTGCCAGCAGCTTAACAGGGGTGAGCCCCTACGAGCAGTACTTC.